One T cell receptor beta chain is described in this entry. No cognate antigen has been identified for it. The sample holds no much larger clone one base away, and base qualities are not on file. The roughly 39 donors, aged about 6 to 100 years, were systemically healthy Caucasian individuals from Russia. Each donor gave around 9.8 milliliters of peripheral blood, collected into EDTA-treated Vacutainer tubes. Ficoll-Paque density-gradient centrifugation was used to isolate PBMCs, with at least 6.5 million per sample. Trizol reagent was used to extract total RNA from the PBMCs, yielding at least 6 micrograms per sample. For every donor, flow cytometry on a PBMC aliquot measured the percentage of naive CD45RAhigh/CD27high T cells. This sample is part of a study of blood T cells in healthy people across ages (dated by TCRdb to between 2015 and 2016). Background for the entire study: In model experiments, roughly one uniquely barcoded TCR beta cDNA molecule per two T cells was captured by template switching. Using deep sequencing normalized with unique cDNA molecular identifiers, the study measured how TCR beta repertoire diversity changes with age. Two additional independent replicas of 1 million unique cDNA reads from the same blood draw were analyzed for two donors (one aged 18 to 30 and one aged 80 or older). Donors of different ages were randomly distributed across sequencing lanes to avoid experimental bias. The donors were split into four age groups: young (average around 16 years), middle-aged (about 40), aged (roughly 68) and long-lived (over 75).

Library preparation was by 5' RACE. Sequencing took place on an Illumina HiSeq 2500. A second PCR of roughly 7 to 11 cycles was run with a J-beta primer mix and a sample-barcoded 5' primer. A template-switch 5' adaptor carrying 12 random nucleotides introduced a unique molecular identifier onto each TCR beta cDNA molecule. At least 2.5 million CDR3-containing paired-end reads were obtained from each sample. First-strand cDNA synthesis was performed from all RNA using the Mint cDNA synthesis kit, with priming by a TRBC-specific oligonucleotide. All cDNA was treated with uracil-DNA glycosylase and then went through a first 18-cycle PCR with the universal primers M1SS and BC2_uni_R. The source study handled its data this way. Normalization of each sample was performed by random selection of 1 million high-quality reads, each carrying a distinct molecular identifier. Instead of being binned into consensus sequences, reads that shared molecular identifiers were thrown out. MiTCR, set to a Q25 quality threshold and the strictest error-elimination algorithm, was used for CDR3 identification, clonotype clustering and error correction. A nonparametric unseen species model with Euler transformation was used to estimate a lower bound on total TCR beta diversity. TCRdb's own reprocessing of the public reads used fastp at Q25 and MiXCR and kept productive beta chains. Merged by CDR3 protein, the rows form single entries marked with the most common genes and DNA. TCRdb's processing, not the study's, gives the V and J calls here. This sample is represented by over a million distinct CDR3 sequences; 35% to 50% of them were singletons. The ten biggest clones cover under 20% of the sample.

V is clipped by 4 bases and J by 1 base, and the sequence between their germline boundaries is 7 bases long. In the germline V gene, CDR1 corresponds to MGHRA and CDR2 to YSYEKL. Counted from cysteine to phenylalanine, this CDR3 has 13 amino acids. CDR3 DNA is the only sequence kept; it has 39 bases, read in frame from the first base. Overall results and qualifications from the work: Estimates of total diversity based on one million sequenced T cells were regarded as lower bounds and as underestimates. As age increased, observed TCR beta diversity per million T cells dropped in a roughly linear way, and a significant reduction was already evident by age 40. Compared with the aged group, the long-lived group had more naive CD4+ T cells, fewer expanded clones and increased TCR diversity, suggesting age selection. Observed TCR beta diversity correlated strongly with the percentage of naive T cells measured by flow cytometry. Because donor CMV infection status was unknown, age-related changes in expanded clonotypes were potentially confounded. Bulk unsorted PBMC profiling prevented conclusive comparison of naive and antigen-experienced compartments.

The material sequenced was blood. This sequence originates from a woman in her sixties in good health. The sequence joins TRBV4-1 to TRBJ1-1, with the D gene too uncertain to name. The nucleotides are TGCGCCAGCAGCCCAGTTACGAACACTGAAGCTTTCTTT. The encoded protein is CASSPVTNTEAFF.